Following are 8 T cell receptor beta chains from one sample sequenced in a study of PD-1 blockade in mismatch repair-deficient tumors. Libraries were prepared by immunoSEQ multiplex PCR; TCRdb keeps only in-frame clonotypes and omits some of them. The sample carries under 150,000 clones, approximately 86% recorded once. The input for sequencing was peripheral blood, taken 44 weeks after starting pembrolizumab. The receptors were sampled from an adult with mismatch repair-deficient cancer.

The chain couples TRBV10-2 to TRBJ1-1, with unresolved D. The CDR3 extends over 12 amino acids. Germline CDR1 and CDR2: WSHSY and SAAADI. The V end lost 3 bases, the J end lost 10 bases, and 12 bases lay between the germline ends. The CDR3 here is CASSDNPTGAFF. The DNA of the CDR3 is TGCGCCAGCAGTGATAACCCAACCGGAGCTTTCTTT.

V usage is TRBV11-3 and J usage is TRBJ2-7; no clear D gene. Trimming took off 0 bases at V and 6 bases at J, with 12 bases between the two ends. Germline CDR1 reads SGHNT; CDR2 reads YENEEA. The CDR3 contains 14 residues. The CDR3 sequence: CASSLDSTVTEQYF. The DNA of the CDR3 is TGTGCCAGCAGCTTAGATTCCACAGTTACCGAGCAGTACTTC.

This chain uses TRBV19 with TRBJ2-7, with TRBD1 as a possible D gene (5 bases). Per germline, CDR1 LNHDA and CDR2 SQIVND (reference sequence). Trimming pared 3 bases from V and 1 base from J, leaving 22 bases between. The CDR3 is 18 amino acids. CDR3 DNA sequence: TGTGCCAGTAGTATGGGGATAGGGGTGTTGACGAGATCCTACGAGCAGTACTTC. Protein: CASSMGIGVLTRSYEQYF.

This clone showed up just once. This chain links TRBV13 with TRBJ2-7; possibly TRBD1 or TRBD2 for D (5 bases each). The germline V and J ends were trimmed by 5 bases and 0 bases, with 11 bases remaining between them. The CDR3 extends over 14 amino acids. Germline CDR1 PRHDT, CDR2 FYEKMQ (reference sequence). In DNA form, the CDR3 reads TGTGCCAGCAGCGAGGGACGGAGCTCCTACGAGCAGTACTTC. This translates into CASSEGRSSYEQYF.

This chain connects TRBV18 to TRBJ2-7; maybe TRBD2 (5 bases). The CDR3 length is 18 residues. Germline CDR1 is KGHSH and CDR2 is LQKENI. The V gene lost 1 base and the J gene lost 2 bases, with 21 bases spanning the gap. The CDR3 spells CASSPLVGARAIPYEQYF. As DNA, the CDR3 is TGTGCCAGCTCACCACTGGTGGGTGCGAGGGCGATCCCCTACGAGCAGTACTTC.

This chain links TRBV30 with TRBJ2-3, with TRBD1 matching over 10 bases. In germline, CDR1 is GTSNPN, CDR2 SVGIG (reference sequence). The CDR3 is 14 residues long. Trimming took 0 bases from V and 4 from J; bases not matched to a gene: 1. CDR3 in DNA: TGTGCCTGGAGTGTCGGACAGGGGGCAGATACGCAGTATTTT. This codes for CAWSVGQGADTQYF.

This chain connects TRBV6-6 to TRBJ1-2, with D uncertain. The CDR3 consists of 14 residues. Between the trimmed V and J ends, which lost 5 bases and 2 bases, there was a span of 12 bases. Germline V CDR1 and CDR2: MNHNY, SVGAGI (reference sequence). The CDR3 DNA follows: TGTGCCAGCAGTCCAAGCGACGGCAACTATGGCTACACCTTC. This encodes CASSPSDGNYGYTF.

The J gene is TRBJ2-3, the V gene TRBV5-4; 7 nucleotides match TRBD2. Germline lookup yields CDR1 SGHNT and CDR2 YYREEE (reference sequence). The CDR3 length is 16 residues. The junction had 12 bases not matched to a gene; V was cut back by 6 bases and J by 2 bases. In nucleotides, the CDR3 is TGTGCCAGCAACCATTGGGAGAGACTAGCCACAGATACGCAGTATTTT. Translated, it gives CASNHWERLATDTQYF. Full variable domain (rest looked up from reference TRBV5-4 and TRBJ2-3): ETGVTQSPTHLIKTRGQQVTLRCSSQSGHNTVSWYQQALGQGPQFIFQYYREEENGRGNFPPRFSGLQFPNYSSELNVNALELDDSALYLCASNHWERLATDTQYFGPGTRLTVL.